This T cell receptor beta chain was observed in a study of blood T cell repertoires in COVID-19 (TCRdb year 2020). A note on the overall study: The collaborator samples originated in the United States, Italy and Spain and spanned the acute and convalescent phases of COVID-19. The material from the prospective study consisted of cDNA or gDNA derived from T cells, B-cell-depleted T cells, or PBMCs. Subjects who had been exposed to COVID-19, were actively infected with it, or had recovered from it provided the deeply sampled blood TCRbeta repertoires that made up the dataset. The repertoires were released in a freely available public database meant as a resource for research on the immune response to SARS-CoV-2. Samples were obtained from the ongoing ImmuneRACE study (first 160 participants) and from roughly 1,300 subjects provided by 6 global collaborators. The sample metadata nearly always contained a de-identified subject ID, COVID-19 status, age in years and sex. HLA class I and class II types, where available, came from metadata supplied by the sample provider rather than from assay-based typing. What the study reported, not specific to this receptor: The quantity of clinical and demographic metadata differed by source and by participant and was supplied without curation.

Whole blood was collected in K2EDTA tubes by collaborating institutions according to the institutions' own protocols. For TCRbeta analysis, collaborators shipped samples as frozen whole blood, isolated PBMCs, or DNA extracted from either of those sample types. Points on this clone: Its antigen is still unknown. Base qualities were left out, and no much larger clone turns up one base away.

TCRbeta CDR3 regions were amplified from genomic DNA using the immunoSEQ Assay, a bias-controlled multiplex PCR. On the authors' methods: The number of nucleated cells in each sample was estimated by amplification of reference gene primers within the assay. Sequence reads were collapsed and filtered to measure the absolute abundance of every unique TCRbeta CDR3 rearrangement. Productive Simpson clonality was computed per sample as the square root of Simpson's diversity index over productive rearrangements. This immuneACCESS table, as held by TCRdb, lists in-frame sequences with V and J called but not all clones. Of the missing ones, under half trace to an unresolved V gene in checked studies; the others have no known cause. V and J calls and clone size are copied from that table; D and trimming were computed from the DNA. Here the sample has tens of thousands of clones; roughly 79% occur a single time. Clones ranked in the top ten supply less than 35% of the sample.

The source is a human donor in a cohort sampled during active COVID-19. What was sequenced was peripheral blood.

The CDR3 protein: CASSPRRGNEKLFF. The base sequence is TGTGCCAGCTCACCCCGACGGGGAAATGAAAAACTGTTTTTT. This receptor chain uses TRBV18 and TRBJ1-4; the D gene cannot be named for sure. From cysteine to phenylalanine, the CDR3 is 14 amino acids long. The read is trimmed to its CDR3 DNA, 42 bases read in frame from base 1. CDR1 and CDR2 are drawn from the germline V gene: KGHSH, LQKENI. V is cut by 3 bases and J by 5 bases, and the space between the germline ends is 10 bases.